This T cell receptor beta chain was documented in a study of CD8+ T cells in alopecia areata. The germline gives CDR1 MNHNY, CDR2 SVGAGI (reference sequence). The CDR3 sequence is 16 residues long. Trimming took 6 bases from V and 2 from J, leaving 17 bases between them. Described treatment: oral pan-JAK inhibitor, 5-10 mg twice daily. As the sequencing template, cDNA was produced by extracting RNA and reverse transcribing it. Clones were sequenced by immunoSEQ multiplex PCR, and TCRdb holds only the in-frame ones, with some missing. The sample holds 130,000 or so clones; 85% to 90% are singletons and the top ten take around 13%.

The J gene is TRBJ2-1, the V gene TRBV6-6; D may be TRBD1 (6 bases). The sample here was CD8+ T cells sorted from blood, taken at week 4, from a patient treated with tofacitinib. The TCR sequence derives from a human donor with alopecia areata. This CDR3 is CASRPGTRPPYNEQFF. The CDR3 bases are TGTGCCAGCAGGCCCGGGACAAGGCCCCCCTACAATGAGCAGTTCTTC.